Listed below are T cell receptor beta chains from one sample, sequenced in a study of control samples from healthy donors and cancer patients. Libraries were prepared by immunoSEQ multiplex PCR; TCRdb keeps only in-frame clonotypes and omits some of them. This table has roughly 100,000 clones, more than 85% appearing once. Sequencing input: PBMCs. Receptor source: a man in his sixties with lung cancer. The conserved cysteine and the conserved F or W are not part of the CDR3 here. Part of the rows lack a size; the others show once, few, many or a class for expanded clones.

TRBV4-2,.,TRBJ2-7,ASSQDRRDTLYEQY
TRBV6-5,.,TRBJ2-3,ASRLVLGDTQY
TRBV3-1/TRBV3-2,.,TRBJ1-2,ASQTGGAGGYT
TRBV5-4,.,TRBJ1-4,ASQGATNEKLF
TRBV5-6,.,TRBJ1-2,ASSPVDRVVGQNYGYT
TRBV5-6,.,TRBJ1-2,ASSTMGEDYGYT
TRBV24-1,.,TRBJ2-6,ATSAQSLGANVLT
TRBV7-2,.,TRBJ1-2,ASSLEPGDYGYT
TRBV5-1,.,TRBJ2-2,ASTLTTSGSLLNTGELF
TRBV4-1,.,TRBJ1-2,ASSPITGSNYGYT
TRBV30,.,TRBJ1-4,AWSRDSATNEKLF
TRBV18,.,TRBJ2-1,ASSPSGRSRDEQF
TRBV6-2/TRBV6-3,.,TRBJ1-2,ASSYSGTGNYGYT
TRBV5-4,.,TRBJ1-6,ASSSRQGNSPLH
TRBV28,.,TRBJ1-5,ASSLIDRDQPQH
TRBV5-1,.,TRBJ2-3,ASSPPDSTDTQY
TRBV5-4,.,TRBJ1-2,ASRLGQVLNYGYT
TRBV4-2,.,TRBJ1-5,ASSPRGHSNQPQH
TRBV6-5,.,TRBJ1-5,ASSPRQVRQPQH
TRBV19,.,TRBJ2-5,ASRGAGVETQY
TRBV6-5,.,TRBJ1-6,ASSYSSQDNSPLH
TRBV4-1,.,TRBJ1-3,ASSVGQVGNTIY
TRBV5-1,.,TRBJ1-1,ASSPGQGRSPF
TRBV5-1,once,TRBJ1-1,ASSLGGLNTEAF
TRBV6-5,.,TRBJ2-5,ASSTMTGQETQY
TRBV12-3/TRBV12-4,.,TRBJ1-1,ASSLGYFAEAF
TRBV27,.,TRBJ2-2,ASRGAGELF
TRBV9,.,TRBJ2-2,ASSVGGANTGELF
TRBV11-3,.,TRBJ1-1,ASSAQGTEAF
TRBV29-1,once,TRBJ1-1,SVKSGNTEAF
TRBV7-8,few,TRBJ1-1,ASSLLNGGNTEAF
TRBV7-9,.,TRBJ1-4,ASSSYAQGPANEKLF
TRBV5-5,few,TRBJ2-2,ASSLLINTGELF
TRBV6-6,.,TRBJ2-5,ASSRTSGGFTVQETQY
TRBV7-6,once,TRBJ1-6,ATGTDNNSPLH
TRBV7-7,.,TRBJ1-3,ASSPTGAPFSGNTIY
TRBV7-3,.,TRBJ2-6,ASIKQGGSGANVLT
TRBV15,.,TRBJ1-2,ATSRAPEVSRENYGYT
TRBV6-5,once,TRBJ1-1,ASSRSRNTEAF
TRBV6-1,.,TRBJ1-6,ASSDDGLYNSPLH
TRBV18,.,TRBJ1-3,ASSPPNLSSGNTIY
TRBV5-4,once,TRBJ1-4,ASSFGGEKLF
TRBV12-3/TRBV12-4,.,TRBJ1-1,ASSKQENTEAF
TRBV7-2,.,TRBJ1-2,ASSLVSKNYGYT
TRBV24-1,.,TRBJ2-5,ATSGTQGPGETQY
TRBV6-6,.,TRBJ1-6,ASSRFSHNSPLH